The next 5 T cell receptor beta chains were all read from a single sample in a study of blood T cell repertoires in COVID-19. TCRdb keeps only in-frame clones here, not all; method: immunoSEQ multiplex PCR. The table has roughly 230,000 clones, roughly 84% seen once. The source material was peripheral blood. Receptor source: a man aged 35-49 years with acute or convalescent COVID-19.

The V gene is TRBV2, the J gene TRBJ1-3; D is ambiguous. V lost 0 bases and J 4 bases, leaving 13 bases between the germline ends. Germline loops: CDR1 SNHLY, CDR2 FYNNEI. The CDR3 runs to 16 residues. The CDR3 loop is CASSEARRSGGNTIYF. In DNA, the CDR3 is TGTGCCAGCAGTGAAGCCAGACGGTCAGGAGGAAACACCATATATTTT.

The chain has TRBV7-8 and TRBJ2-7; 7 bases are a match to TRBD1. Trimming cost V 2 bases and J 5 bases; bases outside gene matches: 9. The CDR3 sequence is 15 residues long. Per the germline V gene, CDR1 is SGHVS and CDR2 is FQNEAQ. CDR3 coding DNA: TGTGCCAGCAGCTTAAAGGACAGGTCTGCCGACGAGCAGTACTTC. Its translation: CASSLKDRSADEQYF.

This clone has just a few counts. CDR3 residues: CASSEGPSRVGEQYF. CDR3 sequence (DNA): TGTGCCAGCAGCGAGGGGCCCTCCCGGGTCGGCGAGCAGTACTTC. The V and J genes are TRBV9 and TRBJ2-7; D may be TRBD1 (5 bases). The V gene lost 3 bases and the J gene lost 6 bases, with 19 bases spanning the gap. Germline loops: CDR1 SGDLS, CDR2 YYNGEE. There are 15 residues in the CDR3.

The CDR3 bases are TGTGCCAGCAGTTACCGAGGGGGGGCTGGGGAAAAACTGTTTTTT. As protein: CASSYRGGAGEKLFF. The V and J genes are TRBV6-5 and TRBJ1-4, with D possibly matching TRBD1 (6 bases). CDR1 is MNHEY, CDR2 SVGAGI, per germline. This CDR3 region has 15 residues. Trimming removed 2 bases at V and 8 bases at J, with 15 bases between.

The gene calls are TRBV5-1 and TRBJ1-1; D may be TRBD1 (5 bases). The CDR3 spans 15 residues. The germline V and J ends were trimmed by 0 bases and 0 bases, with 9 bases remaining between them. CDR1 and CDR2 from the germline V gene are SGHRS and YFSETQ. The CDR3 nucleotides are TGCGCCAGCAGCTTGGCTGGGGCCCTGAACACTGAAGCTTTCTTT. Amino acid sequence: CASSLAGALNTEAFF.